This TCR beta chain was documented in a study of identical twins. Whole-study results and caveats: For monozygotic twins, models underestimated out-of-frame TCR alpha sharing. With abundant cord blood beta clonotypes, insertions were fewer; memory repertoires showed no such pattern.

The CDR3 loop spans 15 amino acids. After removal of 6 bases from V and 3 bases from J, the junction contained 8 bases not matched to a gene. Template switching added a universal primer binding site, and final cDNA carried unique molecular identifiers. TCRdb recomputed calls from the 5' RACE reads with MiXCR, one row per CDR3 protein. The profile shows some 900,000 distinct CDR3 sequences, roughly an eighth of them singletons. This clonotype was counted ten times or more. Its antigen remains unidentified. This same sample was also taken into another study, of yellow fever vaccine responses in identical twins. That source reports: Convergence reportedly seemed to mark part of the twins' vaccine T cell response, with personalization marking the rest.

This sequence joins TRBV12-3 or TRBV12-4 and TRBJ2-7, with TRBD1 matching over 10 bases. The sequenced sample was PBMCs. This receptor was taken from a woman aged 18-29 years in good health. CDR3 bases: TGTGCCAGCAGCCCTAGGGGGACAGGGGACTACGAGCAGTACTTC. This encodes CASSPRGTGDYEQYF.